This T cell receptor (beta chain) was identified during a study of T-cell memory formation after mild COVID-19. General study results and limits: Memory sampled before infection contained some responding clones, suggesting cross-reactive memory joined. Researchers report contracting CD4+ clones mostly in CM and EM, with CD8+ clones in EMRA.

TCRdb itself ran the 5' RACE reads through MiXCR, one entry per CDR3 protein. The table has under 250,000 distinct CDR3 sequences, approximately 15% seen once. The germline V and J ends were trimmed by 5 bases and 0 bases, with 9 bases remaining between them. Germline V gene lookup returns CDR1 MNHEY and CDR2 SVGAGI. The CDR3 is made up of 14 amino acids. On this clonotype: The antigen is unknown.

Sample: PBMCs or a T cell subset sorted from them (not recorded which). The TCR was taken from an adult woman who had mild COVID-19 (a few samples of this study predate the infection). Cell type and time point are not known. The rearrangement joins TRBV6-5 to TRBJ2-3; the D gene is possibly TRBD2 (5 bases). Here the CDR3 reads CASSPRTSTDTQYF. The CDR3 coding sequence is TGTGCCAGCAGTCCCCGGACTAGCACAGATACGCAGTATTTT.